Below are 30 T cell receptor beta chains sequenced from a single sample in a study of shared clonotypes between healthy human individuals. Naive CD8 populations comprised CD45RO-negative cells positively selected for CCR7, excluding terminally differentiated effector memory CD45RA+ cells. Assay used: immunoSEQ multiplex PCR; TCRdb lists only in-frame clones, some missing. Here the sample spans about 680,000 clones, 92% being singletons. The material sequenced was naive CD8+ T cells sorted from blood. Receptors originate from a man aged 25 to 40 in good health.

With respect to this clone: A much larger clonotype is one base distant, so this may be a read error. V usage is TRBV7-9 and J usage is TRBJ1-1; D gene unclear. Germline assignment: CDR1 SEHNR and CDR2 FQNEAQ (reference sequence). V was cut by 5 bases and J by 1 base, with 8 bases left in between. This CDR3 spans 13 amino acids. The CDR3 nucleotides read TGTGCCAGCAGCGTCACAGAGAACACTGAAGCTTTCTTT. Translated, it gives CASSVTENTEAFF.

CDR3 in DNA: TGTGCCAGCAGCTTCTCGGGGGGGACGAGGGAGCAGTACTTC. This sequence encodes CASSFSGGTREQYF. The chain has TRBV7-2 and TRBJ2-7; 8 bases agree with TRBD2. The CDR3 covers 14 residues. Per germline, CDR1 SGHTA and CDR2 FQGNSA. J was trimmed by 7 bases and V by 3 bases; bases with no gene match: 8.

This chain uses TRBV5-6 with TRBJ2-3; D remains unclear. The CDR3 has 12 amino acids. V lost 3 bases, J lost 5 bases, and 7 bases lay in between. The germline gives CDR1 SGHDT, CDR2 YYEEEE. The CDR3: CASSYSIDTQYF. In DNA, the CDR3 is TGTGCCAGCAGCTATTCTATAGATACGCAGTATTTT.

The chain combines TRBV25-1 with TRBJ2-7; D not certain. The CDR3 covers 11 residues. The V gene lost 2 bases and the J gene lost 6 bases, with 5 bases spanning the gap. The germline V gene encodes CDR1 MGHDK and CDR2 SYGVNS. The CDR3 protein is CASSEHTEQYF. As DNA, the CDR3 is TGTGCCAGCAGTGAACACACCGAGCAGTACTTC.

The rearrangement joins TRBV5-1 to TRBJ2-5; 10 nucleotides match TRBD2. From germline, CDR1 is SGHRS and CDR2 YFSETQ. The CDR3 has 17 amino acids. J was trimmed by 4 bases and V by 1 base; bases with no gene match: 10. CDR3 DNA: TGCGCCAGCAGCTTGTATCCTAGCGGGAGTATGGGAGAGACCCAGTACTTC. This translates into CASSLYPSGSMGETQYF.

Turning to this clone: Other DNA sequences in the same sample also yield this CDR3. The V call is TRBV28, the J call TRBJ2-1; D may be TRBD2 (5 bases). The CDR3 contains 12 residues. The V end lost 5 bases, the J end lost 4 bases, and 6 bases lay between the germline ends. In germline, CDR1 is MDHEN, CDR2 SYDVKM. This CDR3 is CASSPGYNEQFF. As DNA, the CDR3 is TGTGCCAGCAGTCCGGGGTACAATGAGCAGTTCTTC.

This clone appeared a few times. The rearrangement joins TRBV7-9 to TRBJ2-7, with a possible D match to TRBD2 (5 bases). Between the trimmed V and J ends, which lost 5 bases and 7 bases, there was a span of 18 bases. The CDR3 sequence is 14 residues long. Germline values: CDR1 SEHNR, CDR2 FQNEAQ (reference sequence). CDR3 residues: CASSPGNIITEQYF. In DNA form, the CDR3 reads TGTGCCAGCAGCCCCGGGAACATAATCACTGAGCAGTACTTC.

The J gene is TRBJ2-5, the V gene TRBV2, with D possibly being TRBD1 or TRBD2 (5 bases each). Deletions cut 10 bases from V and 3 bases from J, with 27 bases between. This CDR3 spans 17 amino acids. The germline V gene encodes CDR1 SNHLY and CDR2 FYNNEI. CDR3 DNA: TGTGCCAATCCGCGAGGATCGCATGGGACGAGTAAAGAGACCCAGTACTTC. Translated, it gives CANPRGSHGTSKETQYF.

The chain uses TRBV7-9 and TRBJ1-1; D is unresolved. The ends were cut back, 4 bases at V and 3 bases at J, with 18 bases in the middle. Germline assignment: CDR1 SEHNR and CDR2 FQNEAQ (reference sequence). The CDR3 contains 16 residues. The CDR3 spells CASSSPFTEMHTEAFF. The DNA for the CDR3 is TGTGCCAGCAGCTCGCCCTTTACAGAGATGCACACTGAAGCTTTCTTT.

The chain employs TRBV28 and TRBJ2-5; D is ambiguous. V was pared by 5 bases and J by 0 bases, with 22 bases between. This CDR3 is built from 18 residues. The germline gives CDR1 MDHEN, CDR2 SYDVKM. The CDR3 protein is CASSHRWHPRGNQETQYF. CDR3 sequence (DNA): TGTGCCAGCAGTCATCGATGGCACCCTCGTGGGAACCAAGAGACCCAGTACTTC.

V gene TRBV5-8 combines with J gene TRBJ2-3; the match to TRBD2 covers 10 bases. The CDR3 is 17 amino acids. Unmatched junction bases numbered 16, after V lost 2 bases and J lost 10 bases. Germline CDR1 SGHTS, CDR2 YDEGEE. The CDR3 protein is CASSLLGLATPGGPQYF. CDR3 DNA: TGTGCCAGCAGCTTATTGGGACTAGCGACCCCCGGTGGGCCGCAGTATTTT. The full variable domain, its missing parts supplied by reference TRBV5-8 and TRBJ2-3, is EAGVTQSPTHLIKTRGQQATLRCSPISGHTSVYWYQQALGLGLQFLLWYDEGEERNRGNFPPRFSGRQFPNYSSELNVNALELEDSALYLCASSLLGLATPGGPQYFGPGTRLTVL.

The chain links TRBV6-1 to TRBJ2-1; possibly TRBD2 for D (6 bases). CDR1 MNHNS and CDR2 SASEGT come from the germline V gene. CDR3 size: 15 residues. The ends were cut back, 7 bases at V and 8 bases at J, with 21 bases in the middle. In nucleotides, the CDR3 is TGTGCCAGCACGGAAAGGAGGGTTTTGGTGGATGAGCAGTTCTTC. This sequence encodes CASTERRVLVDEQFF.

The chain has TRBV5-4 and TRBJ2-7, with D maybe TRBD1 (6 bases). CDR1 and CDR2 from the germline V gene are SGHNT and YYREEE (reference sequence). This CDR3 region has 14 residues. Deletions cut 1 base from V and 3 bases from J, with 11 bases between. CDR3 in amino acids: CASSLPGVVYEQYF. Here the CDR3 DNA reads TGTGCCAGCAGCTTGCCAGGGGTGGTCTACGAGCAGTACTTC.

The V and J genes are TRBV28 and TRBJ1-5, with TRBD1 as a possible D gene (6 bases). This CDR3 is built from 15 residues. The germline V gene encodes CDR1 MDHEN and CDR2 SYDVKM. Between the trimmed V and J ends, which lost 6 bases and 6 bases, there was a span of 18 bases. CDR3 DNA sequence: TGTGCCAGCAGAGTAGGGCCCTTAGGGGGTCAGCCCCAGCATTTT. It is translated as CASRVGPLGGQPQHF.

The rearrangement joins TRBV27 to TRBJ2-7; either TRBD1 or TRBD2 may fit D (6 bases each). CDR3 length equals 15 residues. The V gene's germline CDR1 is MNHEY and CDR2 SMNVEV (reference sequence). Trimming cost V 3 bases and J 2 bases, with 14 bases left between them. In nucleotides, the CDR3 is TGTGCCAGCAGTTTGGGGGGCTTGAAAACCTACGAGCAGTACTTC. Encoded protein: CASSLGGLKTYEQYF.

The J gene is TRBJ1-2, the V gene TRBV6-5; no clear D. V was pared by 3 bases and J by 2 bases, with 16 bases between. The germline V gene has CDR1 MNHEY and CDR2 SVGAGI. This CDR3 comprises 16 residues. The CDR3 DNA reads TGTGCCAGCAGTTATACGTCGGCGATACGGAACTATGGCTACACCTTC. Translating gives CASSYTSAIRNYGYTF.

V gene TRBV15 combines with J gene TRBJ1-3; TRBD1 is a possible D gene (5 bases). Looked up from germline, CDR1 is LNHNV and CDR2 is YYDKDF (reference sequence). The CDR3 covers 17 residues. Trimming stripped 2 bases from V and 0 bases from J, with 14 bases between. The CDR3 nucleotides read TGTGCCACCAGCAGACTTCGACAGTTAACCTCTGGAAACACCATATATTTT. It specifies CATSRLRQLTSGNTIYF.

The J gene is TRBJ1-5, the V gene TRBV19; no reliable D call. Germline V gene data show CDR1 as LNHDA and CDR2 as SQIVND (reference sequence). The CDR3 is 15 amino acids. Deletions cut 2 bases from V and 0 bases from J, with 8 bases between. The CDR3 loop is CASSIQEYSNQPQHF. The CDR3 DNA reads as TGTGCCAGTAGTATACAGGAGTATAGCAATCAGCCCCAGCATTTT. Supplemented by reference TRBV19 and TRBJ1-5, the full variable domain reads DGGITQSPKYLFRKEGQNVTLSCEQNLNHDAMYWYRQDPGQGLRLIYYSQIVNDFQKGDIAEGYSVSREKKESFPLTVTSAQKNPTAFYLCASSIQEYSNQPQHFGDGTRLSIL.

The chain carries TRBV10-2 and TRBJ2-7; TRBD2 matches 8 bases. Trimming removed 8 bases from V and 2 bases from J; junction bases left unmatched: 11. The CDR3 is 15 amino acids. CDR1 and CDR2 (germline): WSHSY, SAAADI. The CDR3 DNA follows: TGCGCCAGCGCGTTAGGATTAGCGGGACCCTACGAGCAGTACTTC. Translated, it gives CASALGLAGPYEQYF.

This clone came up once. In DNA form, the CDR3 reads TGTGCCAGCACCTCACCAAGTGCTAGCAGCTCCTACAATGAGCAGTTCTTC. Its protein is CASTSPSASSSYNEQFF. The genes are TRBV28 and TRBJ2-1; D perhaps matches TRBD2 (5 bases). CDR3 length: 17 amino acids. CDR1 is MDHEN, CDR2 SYDVKM, per germline. Trimming removed 7 bases at V and 0 bases at J, with 19 bases between.

The chain carries TRBV9 and TRBJ2-7; the D is unclear. In germline, CDR1 is SGDLS, CDR2 YYNGEE. The CDR3 sequence is 14 residues long. Trimming cost V 4 bases and J 3 bases, with 14 bases left between them. The CDR3 coding sequence is TGTGCCAGCAGCCCCCGGGCCGGATACTACGAGCAGTACTTC. This codes for CASSPRAGYYEQYF.

The chain combines TRBV5-8 with TRBJ1-2; D remains unclear. The CDR3 totals 16 residues. Germline V CDR1 and CDR2: SGHTS, YDEGEE. Trimming stripped 0 bases from V and 2 bases from J, with 14 bases between. CDR3 protein: CASSLGLDGTNYGYTF. In DNA form, the CDR3 reads TGTGCCAGCAGCTTGGGATTGGACGGTACCAACTATGGCTACACCTTC.

This chain uses TRBV10-3 with TRBJ2-3; the D gene is possibly TRBD2 (5 bases). Trimming removed 3 bases from V and 4 bases from J, with 11 bases in between. The CDR3 contains 14 residues. CDR1 is ENHRY, CDR2 SYGVKD, per germline. The CDR3 sequence: CAISDEGASDTQYF. As DNA, the CDR3 is TGTGCCATCAGTGACGAGGGTGCCTCAGATACGCAGTATTTT.

In its sample, this clone was seen once. The chain is built from TRBV9 and TRBJ1-4, with D maybe TRBD1 (6 bases). The CDR3 contains 15 residues. Germline lookup yields CDR1 SGDLS and CDR2 YYNGEE. V gave up 0 bases and J gave up 4 bases, with 10 bases separating them. CDR3 sequence: CASSVGQVINEKLFF. CDR3 nucleotide sequence: TGTGCCAGCAGCGTAGGACAGGTGATTAATGAAAAACTGTTTTTT.

There are a few counts of this clone. The CDR3 nucleotides are TGTGCCAGTAGTATAGTTGCGTTTGAAGCTTTCTTT. Translated, it gives CASSIVAFEAFF. V and J are TRBV19 and TRBJ1-1; D ambiguous. Trimming left V 1 base short and J 7 bases short, with 7 bases between. The CDR3 contains 12 residues. Germline CDR1 is LNHDA and CDR2 is SQIVND (reference sequence).

The chain uses TRBV4-1 and TRBJ2-1, with 11 bases aligning to TRBD2. The V and J ends lost 3 bases and 1 base, in that order; junction bases with no gene match: 2. Germline CDR1 reads MGHRA; CDR2 reads YSYEKL. The CDR3 is 16 amino acids. CDR3 in DNA: TGCGCCAGCAGCCATCTAGCGGGAGGTTCCTACAATGAGCAGTTCTTC. Its protein product is CASSHLAGGSYNEQFF.

The CDR3 sequence: CASSQGTSANEQFF. CDR3 nucleotides: TGTGCCAGCAGCCAGGGGACCTCGGCGAATGAGCAGTTCTTC. This rearrangement joins TRBV5-4 to TRBJ2-1; D possibly corresponds to TRBD1 (6 bases). This CDR3 is built from 14 residues. The germline gives CDR1 SGHNT, CDR2 YYREEE (reference sequence). V gave up 4 bases and J gave up 7 bases, with 15 bases separating them.

The rearrangement links TRBV28 to TRBJ2-1; unclear D gene. V lost 6 bases, J lost 4 bases, and 13 bases lay in between. The CDR3 covers 14 residues. Per germline, CDR1 MDHEN and CDR2 SYDVKM. The CDR3 is CASSPSTLYNEQFF. CDR3 coding DNA: TGTGCCAGCAGCCCCTCGACACTGTACAATGAGCAGTTCTTC.

This clone was detected only once. The chain links TRBV19 to TRBJ2-1, with D perhaps matching TRBD2 (6 bases). Germline V CDR1 and CDR2: LNHDA, SQIVND (reference sequence). This CDR3 spans 14 amino acids. Trimming cost V 5 bases and J 6 bases, with 14 bases left between them. The CDR3 here is CASSLWDSANEQFF. Here the CDR3 DNA reads TGTGCCAGTAGTCTCTGGGACTCCGCCAATGAGCAGTTCTTC.

CDR3: CASSLAGTGGPNEQFF. DNA for the CDR3: TGTGCCAGCAGCTTAGCGGGGACGGGAGGGCCTAATGAGCAGTTCTTC. The chain is built from TRBV7-6 and TRBJ2-1, with 8 bases aligning to TRBD2. Germline V gene sequence: CDR1 SGHVS, CDR2 FNYEAQ. This CDR3 comprises 16 residues. Unmatched junction bases numbered 8, after V lost 0 bases and J lost 7 bases.